The 10 T cell receptor beta chains below were found in one sample sequenced in a study of blood T cells in healthy people across ages. The second PCR ran roughly 7 to 11 cycles with a sample-barcoded 5' primer and J-beta primers. TCRdb re-called the 5' RACE reads with MiXCR, one entry per CDR3 protein. Among roughly 1,100,000 distinct CDR3 sequences listed, around 25% were seen once. These data are also associated with another study on T cells of mothers and their children.

Material for sequencing was blood. These receptors were taken from a girl aged 2 to 9 in good health.

The gene calls are TRBV25-1 and TRBJ2-7; 7 bases fit TRBD2. Trimming removed 8 bases from V and 4 bases from J; junction bases left unmatched: 8. Germline CDR1 and CDR2: MGHDK and SYGVNS. This CDR3 is 13 amino acids long. The CDR3 loop reads CASALADYYEQYF. The CDR3 coding sequence is TGTGCCAGCGCCCTAGCGGATTATTACGAGCAGTACTTC.

The rearrangement uses TRBV5-1 and TRBJ2-7; D unclear. Germline CDR1 SGHRS, CDR2 YFSETQ. This CDR3 has 15 residues. V shed 4 bases and J shed 7 bases, with 21 bases lying between them. In nucleotides, the CDR3 is TGCGCCAGCAGCGGAGTACATACGGAGCCTCGGGAGCAGTACTTC. Protein: CASSGVHTEPREQYF.

V and J are TRBV12-3 or TRBV12-4 and TRBJ2-1; D uncertain. The CDR3 spans 13 residues. Trimming stripped 5 bases from V and 6 bases from J, with 11 bases between. The CDR3: CASSEISVNEQFF. The CDR3 nucleotides are TGTGCCAGCAGTGAAATCTCGGTCAATGAGCAGTTCTTC.

This clonotype has only a few counts. In DNA, the CDR3 is TGTGCCAGCAGCACCAGGGACAGGGAAGGACCCCAGTACTTC. This gives the protein CASSTRDREGPQYF. This chain links TRBV13 with TRBJ2-5; TRBD1 matches at 9 bases. Germline-derived CDR1 and CDR2 are PRHDT and FYEKMQ (reference sequence). V lost 5 bases, J lost 9 bases, and 10 bases stayed unmatched. CDR3 length: 14 amino acids.

This clonotype was detected only a few times. The J gene is TRBJ1-1, the V gene TRBV7-2; D gene uncertain. The CDR3 has 19 residues. V dropped 1 base and J dropped 5 bases, with 26 bases sitting between them. Germline loops: CDR1 SGHTA, CDR2 FQGNSA. The DNA for the CDR3 is TGTGCCAGCAGCTTAGTGGGCGCGGTACACCCTTCGCCAGAGACTGAAGCTTTCTTT. The encoded protein is CASSLVGAVHPSPETEAFF. Full variable domain (remainder filled in from reference TRBV7-2 and TRBJ1-1): GAGVSQSPSNKVTEKGKDVELRCDPISGHTALYWYRQSLGQGLEFLIYFQGNSAPDKSGLPSDRFSAERTGGSVSTLTIQRTQQEDSAVYLCASSLVGAVHPSPETEAFFGQGTRLTVV.

The gene calls are TRBV12-3 or TRBV12-4 and TRBJ1-1, with D maybe TRBD1 (6 bases). This CDR3 spans 15 amino acids. V shed 5 bases and J shed 0 bases, with 13 bases lying between them. CDR3 residues: CASSPWTAMNTEAFF. CDR3 bases: TGTGCCAGCAGTCCCTGGACAGCCATGAACACTGAAGCTTTCTTT.

This clonotype was counted only a few times. V gene TRBV4-3 combines with J gene TRBJ2-3, with 9 nucleotides matching TRBD2. The CDR3 spans 17 residues. V lost 0 bases and J lost 2; bases outside the gene matches: 6. CDR1 is LGHNA and CDR2 is YSLEER in the germline V gene. The CDR3 sequence: CASSQDLLAGNTDTQYF. Written as DNA, the CDR3 is TGCGCCAGCAGCCAAGATCTCCTAGCGGGAAACACAGATACGCAGTATTTT.

The chain links TRBV28 to TRBJ2-5; unclear D gene. The CDR3 is 15 amino acids. Germline values: CDR1 MDHEN, CDR2 SYDVKM. V lost 7 bases and J 5 bases, leaving 20 bases between the germline ends. CDR3 bases: TGTGCCAGCACCAACTACCCCTCCGGCGAGGAGACCCAGTACTTC. Amino acid sequence: CASTNYPSGEETQYF.

V gene TRBV13 combines with J gene TRBJ2-2; either TRBD1 or TRBD2 may supply D (6 bases each). Germline-derived CDR1 and CDR2 are PRHDT and FYEKMQ (reference sequence). The CDR3 is 14 amino acids. The V and J ends lost 5 bases and 5 bases respectively, with 12 bases between them. The CDR3 here is CASSLQGRTGELFF. The CDR3 nucleotides are TGTGCCAGCAGCCTCCAGGGGAGGACCGGGGAGCTGTTTTTT.

This clonotype showed up just a few times. The genes are TRBV7-3 and TRBJ2-1; TRBD2 aligns across 7 bases. Germline V lookup: CDR1 SGHTA, CDR2 FQGTGA. J lost 1 base, V lost 4 bases, and 7 bases had no gene match. There are 16 residues in the CDR3. The CDR3 DNA follows: TGTGCCAGCAGCTCTGGACTAGTAAGTTCCTACAATGAGCAGTTCTTC. It yields the protein CASSSGLVSSYNEQFF.